This TCR beta chain was observed in a study of T cell changes during pregnancy in multiple sclerosis. Generated by immunoSEQ multiplex PCR, the TCRdb table keeps only in-frame clones and is missing some. The sample consists of 35,000 to 45,000 clones, roughly 92% of them appearing once. Comment on this clone: Other DNA sequences of this sample code for an identical CDR3.

The CDR3 is 13 amino acids. Deletions cut 0 bases from V and 7 bases from J, with 10 bases between. CDR1 SGHRS and CDR2 YFSETQ come from the germline V gene. Source material: peripheral blood. This TCR was sampled from a female donor with multiple sclerosis, enrolled in a pregnancy study. The genes are TRBV5-1 and TRBJ1-2; the D gene is possibly TRBD1 (5 bases). The CDR3 bases are TGCGCCAGCAGCTTGGGGCAGGGAAGTGGCTACACCTTC. It yields the protein CASSLGQGSGYTF.